This T cell receptor (beta chain) was observed in a study of control samples from healthy donors and cancer patients. Using immunoSEQ multiplex PCR, the repertoire was profiled, and TCRdb retains in-frame clones only, with some absent. This table holds 150,000 to 200,000 clones, approximately 93% found once. The CDR3 extends over 15 amino acids. The junction had 4 bases not matched to a gene; V was cut back by 4 bases and J by 7 bases. Germline V gene lookup returns CDR1 SGHDT and CDR2 YYEEEE. This chain uses TRBV5-6 with TRBJ2-1; TRBD2 aligns across 14 bases. The source of this sequence is a woman in her thirties or forties in good health. Sequencing input: blood. CDR3 loop: CASSRRTSGRNEQFF. CDR3 in DNA: TGTGCCAGCAGCCGTCGGACTAGCGGGAGGAATGAGCAGTTCTTC.